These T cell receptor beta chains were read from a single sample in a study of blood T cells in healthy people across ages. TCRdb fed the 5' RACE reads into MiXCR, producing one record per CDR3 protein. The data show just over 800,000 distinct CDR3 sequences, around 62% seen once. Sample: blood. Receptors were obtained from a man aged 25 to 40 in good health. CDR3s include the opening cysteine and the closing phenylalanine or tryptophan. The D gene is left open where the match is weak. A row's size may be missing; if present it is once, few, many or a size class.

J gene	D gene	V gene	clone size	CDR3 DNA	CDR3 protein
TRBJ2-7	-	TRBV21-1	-	TGTGCCAGCAGCCCTCGAACACCCTCCCGAGGACTCTACGAGCAGTACTTC	CASSPRTPSRGLYEQYF
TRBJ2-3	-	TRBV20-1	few	TGCAGTGCTAGAGATACAACAGCTAGCACAGATACGCAGTATTTT	CSARDTTASTDTQYF
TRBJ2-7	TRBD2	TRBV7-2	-	TGTGCCAGCAGCTTAGCGCGGGGGAAAAGAGTCTACGAGCAGTACTTC	CASSLARGKRVYEQYF
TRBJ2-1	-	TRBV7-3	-	TGTGCCAGCAGCCCTACTTTGGGTGGTGAGCAGTTCTTC	CASSPTLGGEQFF
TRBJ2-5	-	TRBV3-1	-	TGTGCCAGCAGCCAAGGTCTAGCGCTAGGAGAGACCCAGTACTTC	CASSQGLALGETQYF
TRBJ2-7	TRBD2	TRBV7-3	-	TGTGCCAGCAGCTTCCGAAGCGGGGGGCTCTACAATGAGCAGTACTTC	CASSFRSGGLYNEQYF
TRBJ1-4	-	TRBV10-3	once	TGTGCCATCAAAGACACCGCAACTAATGAAAAACTGTTTTTT	CAIKDTATNEKLFF
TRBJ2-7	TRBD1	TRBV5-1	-	TGCGCCAGCAGCTTGGAGGGCAGGGGGAGCGAGCAGTACTTC	CASSLEGRGSEQYF
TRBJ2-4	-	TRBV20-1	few	TGCAGTGCTAGAGAACCCGCTACTTCCATTTTAAACATTCAGTACTTC	CSAREPATSILNIQYF
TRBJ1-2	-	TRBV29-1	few	TGCAGCGTTGAACGGTATAACAGTAACTATGGCTACACCTTC	CSVERYNSNYGYTF
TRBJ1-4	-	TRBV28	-	TGTGCCAGCAGTCCGTTCGAGGGGCTGGGTGAAAAACTGTTTTTT	CASSPFEGLGEKLFF
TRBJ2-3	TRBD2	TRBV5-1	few	TGCGCCAGCACAGGCGGGGGGGCGACAGATACGCAGTATTTT	CASTGGGATDTQYF
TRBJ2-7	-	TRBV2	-	TGTGCCAGCAAGCAGGGGCCCGACGAGCAGTACTTC	CASKQGPDEQYF
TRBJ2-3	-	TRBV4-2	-	TGTGCCAGCAGCCTCATAACAGGGGAGGGCACAGATACGCAGTATTTT	CASSLITGEGTDTQYF
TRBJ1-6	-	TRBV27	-	TGTGCCAGCAGTTTAGTCCCCGACGATAATTCACCCCTCCACTTT	CASSLVPDDNSPLHF
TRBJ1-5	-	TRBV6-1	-	TGTGCCAGCAGTCGGGGCAAGCAGGGGAACAATCAGCCCCAGCATTTT	CASSRGKQGNNQPQHF
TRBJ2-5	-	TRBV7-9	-	TGTGCCAGCAGCTTAGACAGAGCCCAAGAGACCCAGTACTTC	CASSLDRAQETQYF
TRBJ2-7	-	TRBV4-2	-	TGTGCCAGCAGCCAAGCTGGACCAACTACCTCCTACGAGCAGTACTTC	CASSQAGPTTSYEQYF
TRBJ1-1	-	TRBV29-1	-	TGCAGCGTTGAAGAAGGATTCCAGGCCACCTTCGACACTGAAGCTTTCTTT	CSVEEGFQATFDTEAFF
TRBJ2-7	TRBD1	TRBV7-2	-	TGTGCCAGCAGCCCACCAATACAGGGGGGAGAGCAGTACTTC	CASSPPIQGGEQYF
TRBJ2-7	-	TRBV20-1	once	TGCAGTGCTAGAGGGAGGTTCATCTCCTACGAGCAGTACTTC	CSARGRFISYEQYF
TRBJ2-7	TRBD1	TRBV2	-	TGTGCCAGCAGGGAAACCGGGACAGGGGTCTACGAGCAGTACTTC	CASRETGTGVYEQYF
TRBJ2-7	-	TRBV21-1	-	TGTGCCAGCAGCAAAGCATGGACAGGGGTATTCAAGACGTGTCCCTACGAGCAGTACTTC	CASSKAWTGVFKTCPYEQYF
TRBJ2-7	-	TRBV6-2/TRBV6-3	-	TGTGCCAGCAGTTATGAGCGACGGGGAAGGGCCTACGAGCAGTACTTC	CASSYERRGRAYEQYF
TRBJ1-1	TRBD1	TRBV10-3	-	TGTGCCATCAGTGGTAGACAGGGATCCACTGAAGCTTTCTTT	CAISGRQGSTEAFF
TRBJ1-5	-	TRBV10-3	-	TGTGCCATCAGTAAACCCAGGGGCAGAATCGACGGTCAGCCCCAGCATTTT	CAISKPRGRIDGQPQHF
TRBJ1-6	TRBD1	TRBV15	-	TGTGCCACCAGCCGACGGGACAGCTATAATTCACCCCTCCACTTT	CATSRRDSYNSPLHF
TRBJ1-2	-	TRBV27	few	TGTGCCAGCAGTTCAAAGGTGGAGGGGATCTGGGGCTACACCTTC	CASSSKVEGIWGYTF
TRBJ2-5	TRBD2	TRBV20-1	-	TGCAGTGCTAGAGACGGATCTAGGACTAGCGGGGAGAGGTGGGAGACCCAGTACTTC	CSARDGSRTSGERWETQYF
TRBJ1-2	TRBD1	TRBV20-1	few	TGCAGTGCTACCGAACACCGGGACAGATTCTATGGCTACACCTTC	CSATEHRDRFYGYTF
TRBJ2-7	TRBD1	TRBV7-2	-	TGTGCCAGCAGCTTAGCGGGACAGGGGAGCTCCTACGAGCAGTACTTC	CASSLAGQGSSYEQYF
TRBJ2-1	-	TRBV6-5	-	TGTGCCAGCACCCCTAATTCTTACTTCTACAATGAGCAGTTCTTC	CASTPNSYFYNEQFF
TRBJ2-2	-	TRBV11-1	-	TGTGCCAGCAGCTTAAGGAACCCCGGGACGTCTTTAGGGAACACCGGGGAGCTGTTTTTT	CASSLRNPGTSLGNTGELFF
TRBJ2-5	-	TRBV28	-	TGTGCCAGCAGTTGGGACTTCCAAGAGACCCAGTACTTC	CASSWDFQETQYF
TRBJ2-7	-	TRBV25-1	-	TGTGCCAGCAGTGAACAAACAGCTCCCTACGAGCAGTACTTC	CASSEQTAPYEQYF
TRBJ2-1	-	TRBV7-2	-	TGTGCCAGCAGTTCCAGCTATCAGGACTACCGTCAGTTCTTC	CASSSSYQDYRQFF
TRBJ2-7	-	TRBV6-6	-	TGTGCCAGCAGGGACGGACAACCCAACAATGAGCAGTACTTC	CASRDGQPNNEQYF
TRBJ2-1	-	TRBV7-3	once	TGTGCCAGCAGCTTAGACCGGGGGGCCCACAATGAGCAGTTCTTC	CASSLDRGAHNEQFF
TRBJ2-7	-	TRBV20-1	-	TGCAGTGCTCAGGTTAGGGGGGTCTACGAGCAGTACTTC	CSAQVRGVYEQYF
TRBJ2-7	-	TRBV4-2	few	TGTGCCAGCAGCCAAGACGAGGTTTACGAGCAGTACTTC	CASSQDEVYEQYF
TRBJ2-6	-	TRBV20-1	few	TGCAGTGCTAGGGGGGGCAGCTCTGGGGCCAACGTCCTGACTTTC	CSARGGSSGANVLTF
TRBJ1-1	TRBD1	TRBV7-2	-	TGTGCCAGCAGCTCCCTGACAGGGGGAGTAACTGAAGCTTTCTTT	CASSSLTGGVTEAFF
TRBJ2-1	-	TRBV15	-	TGTGCCACCAGCAGAGATGGAAGCAATGAGCAGTTCTTC	CATSRDGSNEQFF
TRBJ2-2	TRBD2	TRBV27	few	TGTGCCAGCAGTAAGGGACTAGCGGCCACCGGGGAGCTGTTTTTT	CASSKGLAATGELFF
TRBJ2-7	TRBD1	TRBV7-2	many	TGTGCCAGCAGCGGACAGGGTCCCTACGAGCAGTACTTC	CASSGQGPYEQYF
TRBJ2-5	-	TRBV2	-	TGTGCCAGCAGTGAAGGTGGACTCATACAAGAGACCCAGTACTTC	CASSEGGLIQETQYF
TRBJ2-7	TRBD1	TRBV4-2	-	TGTGCCAGCAGCCAACCCGGGACAGGTCGCAGGGAGCAGTACTTC	CASSQPGTGRREQYF
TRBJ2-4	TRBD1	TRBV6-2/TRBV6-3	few	TGTGCCAGCAGTCAGACAGGGGCCAAAAACATTCAGTACTTC	CASSQTGAKNIQYF
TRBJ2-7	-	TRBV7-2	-	TGTGCCAGCAGCTTAAATTCTCAAGGGATGGACTACGAGCAGTACTTC	CASSLNSQGMDYEQYF
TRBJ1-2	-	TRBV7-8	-	TGTGCCAGCAGCTCTCGGGCGATTAACTATGGCTACACCTTC	CASSSRAINYGYTF
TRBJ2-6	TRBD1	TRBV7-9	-	TGTGCCAGCAGCTTAGTGGGACAGGGTTCTGGGGCCAACGTCCTGACTTTC	CASSLVGQGSGANVLTF
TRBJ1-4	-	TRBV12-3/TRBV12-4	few	TGTGCCAGCAGTTTTACAGGTGCAACTAATGAAAAACTGTTTTTT	CASSFTGATNEKLFF
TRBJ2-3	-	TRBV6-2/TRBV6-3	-	TGTGCCAGCAGTTTACAGACTCGCACAGATACGCAGTATTTT	CASSLQTRTDTQYF
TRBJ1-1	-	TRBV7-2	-	TGTGCCAGCAGCTTGGTAGGTGGGGAATCTACTGAAGCTTTCTTT	CASSLVGGESTEAFF
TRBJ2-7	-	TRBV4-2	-	TGTGCCAGCAGCCAAGATATCTTTTACGAGCAGTACTTC	CASSQDIFYEQYF
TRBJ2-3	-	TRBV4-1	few	TGCGCCAGCAGCCAAAGTTACATTCCTAGCACAGATACGCAGTATTTT	CASSQSYIPSTDTQYF
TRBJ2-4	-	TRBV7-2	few	TGTGCCAGCAGCTTAGCGGGGGCGGAAAACATTCAGTACTTC	CASSLAGAENIQYF
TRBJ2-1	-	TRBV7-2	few	TGTGCCAGCAGCCCCCATGCGGGGGCGTACAATGAGCAGTTCTTC	CASSPHAGAYNEQFF